Listed below are T cell receptor beta chains from one sample, sequenced in a study of blood T cell repertoires in COVID-19. Sequencing was performed with immunoSEQ multiplex PCR; in TCRdb, only in-frame clones are kept and a portion is missing. The table shows just over 65,000 clones, with under 90% occurring only once. The sequenced sample consisted of peripheral blood. These receptors were obtained from a man aged 55 to 70 with acute or convalescent COVID-19. Both conserved end residues are part of each CDR3. The order of the fields is clone size, CDR3 length, J gene, V gene, D gene, CDR3 protein, CDR3 DNA. D genes are given only for firm matches. Only some rows state a clone size, as once, few, many or a class for expanded clones.

- | 15 | TRBJ1-4 | TRBV11-2 | TRBD1 | CASSLTGGYIEKLFF | TGTGCCAGCAGCTTAACAGGGGGATACATTGAAAAACTGTTTTTT
- | 16 | TRBJ2-7 | TRBV7-9 | - | CASSLGAGPSSYEQYF | TGTGCCAGCAGCTTAGGGGCAGGGCCGAGCTCCTACGAGCAGTACTTC
- | 13 | TRBJ2-3 | TRBV3-1/TRBV3-2 | - | CASAGAPRLTQYF | TGTGCGAGTGCGGGGGCCCCGAGGCTTACGCAGTATTTT
- | 12 | TRBJ2-7 | TRBV7-2 | TRBD1 | CASSATGFEQYF | TGTGCCAGCAGCGCGACAGGGTTCGAGCAGTACTTC
- | 16 | TRBJ2-7 | TRBV10-3 | - | CAISDAGQGISYEQYF | TGTGCCATCAGTGATGCTGGGCAGGGGATATCCTACGAGCAGTACTTC
- | 13 | TRBJ2-3 | TRBV9 | - | CASSVGLPDTQYF | TGTGCCAGCAGCGTAGGGCTGCCAGATACGCAGTATTTT
- | 15 | TRBJ1-2 | TRBV11-2 | TRBD1 | CASSLSTGTGLGYTF | TGTGCCAGCAGCTTATCTACCGGGACAGGGCTTGGCTACACCTTC
few | 15 | TRBJ1-6 | TRBV5-1 | - | CASSLTGLSDSPLHF | TGCGCCAGCAGCTTAACAGGGCTCTCGGACTCGCCCCTCCACTTT
- | 15 | TRBJ1-1 | TRBV3-1/TRBV3-2 | TRBD1 | CASSRPGQVNTEAFF | TGTGCCAGCAGCCGCCCCGGACAGGTGAACACTGAAGCTTTCTTT
- | 16 | TRBJ1-1 | TRBV11-1 | - | CASTRGAIQGSAEAFF | TGTGCCAGCACCAGAGGAGCTATACAGGGTTCCGCTGAAGCTTTCTTT
- | 15 | TRBJ1-1 | TRBV25-1 | - | CASSEVGRARSEAFF | TGTGCCAGCAGTGAAGTCGGCAGGGCGAGGTCCGAAGCTTTCTTT
- | 16 | TRBJ2-4 | TRBV5-4 | TRBD2 | CASSFRGLAGKNIQYF | TGTGCCAGCAGCTTTAGGGGACTAGCGGGCAAAAACATTCAGTACTTC
- | 15 | TRBJ1-1 | TRBV6-5 | - | CASSPRQASNTEAFF | TGTGCCAGCAGCCCAAGACAGGCTTCGAACACTGAAGCTTTCTTT
- | 16 | TRBJ1-2 | TRBV6-1 | TRBD1 | CASSDRPRQGNYGYTF | TGTGCCAGCAGTGATAGGCCCAGACAGGGGAACTATGGCTACACCTTC
- | 17 | TRBJ1-6 | TRBV7-9 | - | CASSPPRVGGNTSPLHF | TGTGCCAGCAGCCCCCCCCGTGTGGGAGGGAATACTTCACCCCTCCACTTT
- | 15 | TRBJ1-4 | TRBV4-1 | TRBD1 | CASSLPGQANEKLFF | TGCGCCAGCAGCCTACCGGGACAGGCGAATGAAAAACTGTTTTTT
- | 14 | TRBJ1-5 | TRBV19 | - | CASSIESRGSAQHF | TGTGCCAGTAGTATAGAATCCCGGGGTTCGGCCCAGCATTTT
- | 16 | TRBJ1-1 | TRBV5-1 | - | CASSLAPGGMNTEAFF | TGCGCCAGCAGCTTGGCCCCTGGGGGGATGAACACTGAAGCTTTCTTT
- | 11 | TRBJ1-3 | TRBV30 | - | CAWGPGNTIYF | TGTGCCTGGGGGCCTGGAAACACCATATATTTT
- | 17 | TRBJ2-1 | TRBV13 | TRBD2 | CASSSNSGGSSYNEQFF | TGTGCCAGCAGCTCGAATAGCGGGGGAAGCTCCTACAATGAGCAGTTCTTC
- | 14 | TRBJ1-6 | TRBV9 | - | CASSVVGRNSPLHF | TGTGCCAGCAGCGTAGTGGGCCGGAATTCACCCCTCCACTTT
- | 15 | TRBJ2-1 | TRBV6-1 | - | CASSEQTGSYNEQFF | TGTGCCAGCAGTGAACAGACAGGCTCCTACAATGAGCAGTTCTTC
once | 18 | TRBJ1-1 | TRBV7-8 | TRBD1 | CASSLAMAGGEANTEAFF | TGTGCCAGCAGCTTAGCGATGGCAGGGGGTGAAGCGAACACTGAAGCTTTCTTT
- | 15 | TRBJ2-2 | TRBV11-2 | TRBD2 | CASSLDLAGFGELFF | TGTGCCAGCAGCTTAGATCTAGCGGGGTTCGGGGAGCTGTTTTTT
- | 17 | TRBJ1-4 | TRBV11-2 | - | CASSSVDSFGPNEKLFF | TGTGCCAGCAGCTCCGTGGACTCTTTCGGACCTAATGAAAAACTGTTTTTT
- | 15 | TRBJ2-5 | TRBV5-1 | - | CASSLVGGAQETQYF | TGCGCCAGCAGCTTGGTCGGGGGAGCCCAAGAGACCCAGTACTTC
- | 15 | TRBJ1-2 | TRBV25-1 | TRBD1 | CASSPQGDRGRGYTF | TGTGCCAGCAGTCCCCAAGGGGACAGGGGGCGAGGCTACACCTTC
- | 15 | TRBJ2-3 | TRBV5-6 | - | CASSSQQGSTDTQYF | TGTGCCAGCAGCTCCCAACAGGGTAGCACAGATACGCAGTATTTT
once | 15 | TRBJ2-5 | TRBV5-4 | - | CASSGGREKQETQYF | TGTGCCAGCAGCGGGGGCAGGGAGAAACAAGAGACCCAGTACTTC
few | 14 | TRBJ1-4 | TRBV6-5 | TRBD1 | CASSYSTGNGKLFF | TGTGCCAGCAGTTACTCGACAGGGAACGGAAAACTGTTTTTT
- | 15 | TRBJ1-5 | TRBV27 | - | CASKDGRRGNQPQHF | TGTGCCAGCAAAGATGGGAGGAGGGGCAATCAGCCCCAGCATTTT
- | 15 | TRBJ1-4 | TRBV27 | - | CASSLAGNTNEKLFF | TGTGCCAGCAGTTTAGCGGGGAATACTAATGAAAAACTGTTTTTT
- | 16 | TRBJ2-1 | TRBV19 | TRBD2 | CASSPEGLAGKNEQFF | TGTGCCAGTAGTCCTGAGGGACTAGCGGGGAAAAATGAGCAGTTCTTC
few | 12 | TRBJ2-3 | TRBV18 | - | CASSPYTDTQYF | TGTGCCAGCTCACCATACACAGATACGCAGTATTTT
- | 21 | TRBJ2-4 | TRBV3-1/TRBV3-2 | TRBD1 | CASSREAPMDRGQIAKNIQYF | TGTGCCAGCAGCCGAGAAGCACCCATGGACAGGGGCCAGATAGCCAAAAACATTCAGTACTTC
once | 14 | TRBJ1-5 | TRBV2 | - | CASSERISNQPQHF | TGTGCCAGCAGTGAACGTATTAGCAATCAGCCCCAGCATTTT
- | 14 | TRBJ2-7 | TRBV18 | - | CASSPKTDSYEQYF | TGTGCCAGCTCACCAAAGACAGACTCCTACGAGCAGTACTTC